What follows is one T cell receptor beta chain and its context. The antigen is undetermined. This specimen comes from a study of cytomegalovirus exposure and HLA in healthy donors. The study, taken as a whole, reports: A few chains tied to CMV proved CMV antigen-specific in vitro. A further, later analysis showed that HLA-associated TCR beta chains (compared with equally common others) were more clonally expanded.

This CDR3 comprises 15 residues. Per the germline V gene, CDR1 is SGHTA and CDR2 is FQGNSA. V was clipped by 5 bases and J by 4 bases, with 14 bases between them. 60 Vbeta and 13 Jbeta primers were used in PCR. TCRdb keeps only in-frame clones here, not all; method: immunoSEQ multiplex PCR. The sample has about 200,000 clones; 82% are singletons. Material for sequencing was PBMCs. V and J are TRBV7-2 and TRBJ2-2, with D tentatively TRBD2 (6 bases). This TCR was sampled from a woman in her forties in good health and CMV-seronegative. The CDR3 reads CASSVGLPFTGELFF. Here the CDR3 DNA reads TGTGCCAGCAGCGTGGGACTCCCTTTCACCGGGGAGCTGTTTTTT.